These T cell receptor beta chains were read from a single sample in a study of identical twins. TCRdb reanalysed the 5' RACE reads using MiXCR and keeps one entry per CDR3 protein. Among about 720,000 distinct CDR3 sequences listed, 8.6% were seen once. The same data also went into a second study, on yellow fever vaccine responses in identical twins.

Sequencing was done on a sample of PBMCs. Receptors originate from a woman aged 18 to 35 in good health. The CDR3 runs from the conserved cysteine through the conserved F or W. The order of the fields is J gene, V gene, CDR3 protein.

>TRBJ1-1|TRBV6-6
CASSPSRGTEAFF
>TRBJ2-2|TRBV11-2
CASSLGLAGGYLTGELFF
>TRBJ2-1|TRBV29-1
CSVDRVYNEQFF
>TRBJ2-7|TRBV5-1
CASSLPGGVYEQYF
>TRBJ2-6|TRBV7-8
CASAIYSGANVLTF
>TRBJ2-7|TRBV9
CASSVGLAGGEQYF
>TRBJ1-5|TRBV15
CATSSEKSNQPQHF
>TRBJ2-7|TRBV28
CASSLYPGSSYEQYF
>TRBJ1-1|TRBV5-1
CASSSENTEAFF
>TRBJ2-7|TRBV25-1
CASSEWNYEQYF
>TRBJ1-6|TRBV20-1
CSAGLNSPLHF
>TRBJ2-2|TRBV11-1
CASSLGSGPGELFF
>TRBJ1-1|TRBV2
CASSESGFTEAFF
>TRBJ1-2|TRBV12-3/TRBV12-4
CASSLATGTRGYTF
>TRBJ2-4|TRBV12-3/TRBV12-4
CASSITGLAKNIQYF
>TRBJ2-1|TRBV2
CARDGQGGSNNEQFF
>TRBJ2-7|TRBV27
CASSSHPPYEQYF
>TRBJ1-5|TRBV28
CASSLSRWNQPQHF
>TRBJ2-1|TRBV19
CSSNRLAGGEDEQFF
>TRBJ2-5|TRBV5-1
CASSLAEGTQYF
>TRBJ2-3|TRBV6-2/TRBV6-3
CASSYSLRGYTDTQYF
>TRBJ2-5|TRBV5-1
CASSLRQRQETQYF
>TRBJ1-5|TRBV18
CASSPRINQPQHF
>TRBJ1-2|TRBV7-9
CASSLLTVYGYTF